This TCR beta chain was captured by sequencing in a study of vaccination and CD4 T cells after COVID-19. Overall study findings and caveats: A comparatively limited set of convalescent patients was examined, with no early post-infection timepoints.

This clonotype came up once. Its cognate antigen is unknown. The CDR3 totals 13 residues. Germline V gives CDR1 SGHNT, CDR2 YYREEE (reference sequence). Trimming removed 4 bases at V and 8 bases at J, with 13 bases between. The assay that was used to sequence DNA from cultured CD4+ T cells was the Oncomine TCR Beta short-read assay. TCRdb re-derived calls from the PCR reads in MiXCR, one entry per CDR3 protein. The profile covers about 25,000 distinct CDR3 sequences, with roughly 31% appearing a single time and about 7.6% taken by the ten largest. Time point noted: late sampling 161 to 241 days after vaccination in a few convalescent patients. Noted treatment: approximately nine-day PBMC culture with coronavirus spike peptide pools or control peptides (ViraFEST assay). Culture of under 2.5 million PBMCs per well took place with approximately 9 IU/ml IL-2 and roughly 9.8 ug/ml peptide pools.

This sequence originates from a human donor who had recovered from COVID-19. The source material was CD4+ T cells from blood, cultured in vitro, sampled about 7 months after SARS-CoV-2 vaccination. The chain couples TRBV5-4 to TRBJ2-1; D is possibly TRBD2 (6 bases). The CDR3 reads CASSPAGYDEQFF. For the CDR3, the DNA is TGTGCCAGCAGCCCCGCGGGGTATGATGAGCAGTTCTTC.